A selection of T cell receptor beta chains follows, all from one sample in a study of shared clonotypes between healthy human individuals. The protocol was immunoSEQ multiplex PCR, while the TCRdb copy is restricted to in-frame clones and leaves out a portion. The table includes about 2 million clones, 90% to 95% detected once. Sequences were obtained from naive CD4+ T cells sorted from blood. The receptor source for this set is a man aged 18 to 29 in good health. Both conserved end residues are part of each CDR3. The order of the fields is clone size, J gene, V gene, D gene, CDR3 protein, CDR3 DNA. A D gene is named only where the DNA matches it firmly. Size is stated for part of the rows, as once, few or many counts, or as a class when the clone is expanded.

clone_size: NA; j_call: TRBJ2-2; v_call: TRBV9; d_call: NA; cdr3_aa: CASSLAGPAGELFF; cdr3_nt: TGTGCCAGCAGCCTCGCGGGACCAGCCGGGGAGCTGTTTTTT
clone_size: NA; j_call: TRBJ2-5; v_call: TRBV4-1; d_call: TRBD2; cdr3_aa: CASRQTSGGARETQYF; cdr3_nt: TGCGCCAGCAGGCAAACTAGCGGGGGGGCCCGGGAGACCCAGTACTTC
clone_size: NA; j_call: TRBJ1-6; v_call: TRBV7-9; d_call: NA; cdr3_aa: CASSRYPPSSYNSPLHF; cdr3_nt: TGTGCCAGCAGCCGTTACCCCCCGAGCTCCTATAATTCACCCCTCCACTTT
clone_size: NA; j_call: TRBJ1-2; v_call: TRBV10-3; d_call: NA; cdr3_aa: CATGRRVEGYGYTF; cdr3_nt: TGTGCCACGGGGCGCAGGGTGGAAGGCTATGGCTACACCTTC
clone_size: NA; j_call: TRBJ1-3; v_call: TRBV6-1; d_call: NA; cdr3_aa: CASSASGLTGNTIYF; cdr3_nt: TGTGCCAGCAGTGCATCAGGGTTGACTGGAAACACCATATATTTT
clone_size: NA; j_call: TRBJ1-1; v_call: TRBV6-5; d_call: NA; cdr3_aa: CASSRGSGTEAFF; cdr3_nt: TGTGCCAGCAGTAGAGGGAGCGGCACTGAAGCTTTCTTT
clone_size: NA; j_call: TRBJ2-3; v_call: TRBV2; d_call: NA; cdr3_aa: CATGDRTDTQYF; cdr3_nt: TGTGCCACCGGTGACCGCACAGATACGCAGTATTTT
clone_size: few; j_call: TRBJ1-2; v_call: TRBV30; d_call: TRBD1; cdr3_aa: CAWSWDSYGYTF; cdr3_nt: TGTGCCTGGAGTTGGGACAGTTATGGCTACACCTTC
clone_size: once; j_call: TRBJ2-5; v_call: TRBV9; d_call: NA; cdr3_aa: CASSVGVWGEQETQYF; cdr3_nt: TGTGCCAGCAGCGTAGGTGTTTGGGGGGAACAAGAGACCCAGTACTTC
clone_size: NA; j_call: TRBJ1-5; v_call: TRBV10-3; d_call: NA; cdr3_aa: CAISEFLSADQPQHF; cdr3_nt: TGTGCCATCAGTGAATTTCTTTCGGCTGATCAGCCCCAGCATTTT
clone_size: once; j_call: TRBJ1-2; v_call: TRBV5-1; d_call: TRBD1; cdr3_aa: CASSLRDSRGYTF; cdr3_nt: TGCGCCAGCAGCCTAAGGGACAGTCGGGGCTACACCTTC
clone_size: NA; j_call: TRBJ2-7; v_call: TRBV19; d_call: TRBD2; cdr3_aa: CASSITSGSPHEQYF; cdr3_nt: TGTGCCAGTAGTATTACTAGCGGGAGTCCCCACGAGCAGTACTTC
clone_size: NA; j_call: TRBJ2-5; v_call: TRBV6-5; d_call: NA; cdr3_aa: CASSPWGGYQETQYF; cdr3_nt: TGTGCCAGCAGTCCTTGGGGTGGGTACCAAGAGACCCAGTACTTC
clone_size: NA; j_call: TRBJ2-7; v_call: TRBV10-3; d_call: TRBD2; cdr3_aa: CAISDRSTSGRADGSNEQYF; cdr3_nt: TGTGCCATCAGTGATCGCTCGACTAGCGGGAGGGCTGACGGAAGCAACGAGCAGTACTTC
clone_size: many; j_call: TRBJ2-7; v_call: TRBV18; d_call: NA; cdr3_aa: CASSGLGSYEQYF; cdr3_nt: TGTGCCAGCTCGGGACTGGGCTCCTACGAGCAGTACTTC
clone_size: NA; j_call: TRBJ1-2; v_call: TRBV6-5; d_call: TRBD1; cdr3_aa: CASSWTGGGYGYTF; cdr3_nt: TGTGCCAGCAGTTGGACAGGGGGGGGCTATGGCTACACCTTC
clone_size: NA; j_call: TRBJ2-3; v_call: TRBV6-1; d_call: NA; cdr3_aa: CASSDKRDTQYF; cdr3_nt: TGTGCCAGCAGTGATAAGAGGGATACGCAGTATTTT
clone_size: NA; j_call: TRBJ2-7; v_call: TRBV4-3; d_call: NA; cdr3_aa: CASSQEIGGEQYF; cdr3_nt: TGCGCCAGCAGCCAAGAGATTGGTGGCGAGCAGTACTTC
clone_size: NA; j_call: TRBJ2-3; v_call: TRBV9; d_call: TRBD2; cdr3_aa: CASNRLAGLTDTQYF; cdr3_nt: TGTGCCAGCAATCGTCTAGCGGGCCTCACAGATACGCAGTATTTT
clone_size: NA; j_call: TRBJ1-1; v_call: TRBV30; d_call: NA; cdr3_aa: CAWSAGGGFTEAFF; cdr3_nt: TGTGCCTGGAGTGCTGGGGGCGGTTTCACTGAAGCTTTCTTT
clone_size: once; j_call: TRBJ2-7; v_call: TRBV6-4; d_call: TRBD1; cdr3_aa: CASSRDPGQGAYEQYF; cdr3_nt: TGTGCCAGCAGCCGTGACCCGGGACAGGGGGCCTACGAGCAGTACTTC
clone_size: NA; j_call: TRBJ1-6; v_call: TRBV4-1; d_call: NA; cdr3_aa: CASSQVTAPDSPLHF; cdr3_nt: TGCGCCAGCAGCCAAGTGACAGCCCCAGATTCACCCCTCCACTTT
clone_size: NA; j_call: TRBJ2-4; v_call: TRBV27; d_call: NA; cdr3_aa: CASSLLATKNIQYF; cdr3_nt: TGTGCCAGCAGTCTGTTGGCAACCAAAAACATTCAGTACTTC
clone_size: NA; j_call: TRBJ1-2; v_call: TRBV6-5; d_call: NA; cdr3_aa: CASGPRTYDGYTF; cdr3_nt: TGTGCCAGCGGGCCGAGGACATATGATGGCTACACCTTC
clone_size: NA; j_call: TRBJ2-1; v_call: TRBV5-1; d_call: NA; cdr3_aa: CASSLVTSSVEQFF; cdr3_nt: TGCGCCAGCAGCTTGGTTACTAGCTCGGTTGAGCAGTTCTTC
clone_size: NA; j_call: TRBJ1-4; v_call: TRBV7-9; d_call: NA; cdr3_aa: CASSAPGAPREKLFF; cdr3_nt: TGTGCCAGCAGCGCCCCCGGGGCCCCAAGGGAAAAACTGTTTTTT
clone_size: NA; j_call: TRBJ1-6; v_call: TRBV6-5; d_call: NA; cdr3_aa: CASSYSLWEGNSPLHF; cdr3_nt: TGTGCCAGCAGTTACTCGTTATGGGAGGGGAATTCACCCCTCCACTTT
clone_size: once; j_call: TRBJ1-5; v_call: TRBV6-1; d_call: TRBD1; cdr3_aa: CASSELGAGGRNSNQPQHF; cdr3_nt: TGTGCCAGCAGTGAATTGGGGGCAGGGGGCCGAAATAGCAATCAGCCCCAGCATTTT
clone_size: once; j_call: TRBJ1-3; v_call: TRBV2; d_call: NA; cdr3_aa: CASSGVSGNTIYF; cdr3_nt: TGTGCCAGCAGTGGAGTATCTGGAAACACCATATATTTT
clone_size: NA; j_call: TRBJ1-1; v_call: TRBV29-1; d_call: NA; cdr3_aa: CSGHREAFF; cdr3_nt: TGCAGCGGCCACAGGGAAGCTTTCTTT
clone_size: NA; j_call: TRBJ1-5; v_call: TRBV18; d_call: NA; cdr3_aa: CASSPQQGGQPQHF; cdr3_nt: TGTGCCAGCTCACCACAGCAGGGCGGCCAGCCCCAGCATTTT
clone_size: NA; j_call: TRBJ2-7; v_call: TRBV5-1; d_call: TRBD2; cdr3_aa: CASSSGLASYEQYF; cdr3_nt: TGCGCCAGCAGCTCCGGACTAGCATCCTACGAGCAGTACTTC
clone_size: NA; j_call: TRBJ2-3; v_call: TRBV2; d_call: NA; cdr3_aa: CASSVLTTSTDTQYF; cdr3_nt: TGTGCCAGCAGCGTTTTAACTACTAGCACAGATACGCAGTATTTT
clone_size: NA; j_call: TRBJ2-7; v_call: TRBV7-9; d_call: NA; cdr3_aa: CASSLGGHPDYEQYF; cdr3_nt: TGTGCCAGCAGCTTGGGGGGACACCCAGACTACGAGCAGTACTTC
clone_size: NA; j_call: TRBJ1-5; v_call: TRBV11-2; d_call: TRBD1; cdr3_aa: CASSRQGVRTQHF; cdr3_nt: TGTGCCAGCAGCCGACAGGGGGTCAGGACCCAGCATTTT